The clone carrying this TCR beta chain has more than one count but fewer than ten. Its antigen is not identified. The TCR cDNA carried a universal primer site and UMIs from 5'RACE template switching. TCRdb re-analysed the 5' RACE reads in MiXCR, keeping a single row per CDR3 protein. Among about 630,000 distinct CDR3 sequences listed, around 12% were seen once. These data come from a study of T cells after yellow fever vaccination. Study-level findings and limits: Repertoires sorted by FACS could include abundant clonotypes that are contaminants from the bulk population. A secondary response was less intense yet reached its peak sooner, at day 5 versus 15.

The J segment lost 0 bases and the V segment lost 0 bases, leaving 8 bases of the junction unmatched. This CDR3 region has 20 residues. The chain has TRBV12-3 or TRBV12-4 and TRBJ2-1; 13 nucleotides match TRBD2. The receptor's source is a man between 25 and 39 years old who received the YFV17D yellow fever vaccine. The specimen comprised PBMCs, sampled on the day of the yellow fever booster vaccination. The CDR3 bases are TGTGCCAGCAGTTTAGCATCCGGGACTAGCGGGACCGGCTCCTACAATGAGCAGTTCTTC. Translation gives CASSLASGTSGTGSYNEQFF.